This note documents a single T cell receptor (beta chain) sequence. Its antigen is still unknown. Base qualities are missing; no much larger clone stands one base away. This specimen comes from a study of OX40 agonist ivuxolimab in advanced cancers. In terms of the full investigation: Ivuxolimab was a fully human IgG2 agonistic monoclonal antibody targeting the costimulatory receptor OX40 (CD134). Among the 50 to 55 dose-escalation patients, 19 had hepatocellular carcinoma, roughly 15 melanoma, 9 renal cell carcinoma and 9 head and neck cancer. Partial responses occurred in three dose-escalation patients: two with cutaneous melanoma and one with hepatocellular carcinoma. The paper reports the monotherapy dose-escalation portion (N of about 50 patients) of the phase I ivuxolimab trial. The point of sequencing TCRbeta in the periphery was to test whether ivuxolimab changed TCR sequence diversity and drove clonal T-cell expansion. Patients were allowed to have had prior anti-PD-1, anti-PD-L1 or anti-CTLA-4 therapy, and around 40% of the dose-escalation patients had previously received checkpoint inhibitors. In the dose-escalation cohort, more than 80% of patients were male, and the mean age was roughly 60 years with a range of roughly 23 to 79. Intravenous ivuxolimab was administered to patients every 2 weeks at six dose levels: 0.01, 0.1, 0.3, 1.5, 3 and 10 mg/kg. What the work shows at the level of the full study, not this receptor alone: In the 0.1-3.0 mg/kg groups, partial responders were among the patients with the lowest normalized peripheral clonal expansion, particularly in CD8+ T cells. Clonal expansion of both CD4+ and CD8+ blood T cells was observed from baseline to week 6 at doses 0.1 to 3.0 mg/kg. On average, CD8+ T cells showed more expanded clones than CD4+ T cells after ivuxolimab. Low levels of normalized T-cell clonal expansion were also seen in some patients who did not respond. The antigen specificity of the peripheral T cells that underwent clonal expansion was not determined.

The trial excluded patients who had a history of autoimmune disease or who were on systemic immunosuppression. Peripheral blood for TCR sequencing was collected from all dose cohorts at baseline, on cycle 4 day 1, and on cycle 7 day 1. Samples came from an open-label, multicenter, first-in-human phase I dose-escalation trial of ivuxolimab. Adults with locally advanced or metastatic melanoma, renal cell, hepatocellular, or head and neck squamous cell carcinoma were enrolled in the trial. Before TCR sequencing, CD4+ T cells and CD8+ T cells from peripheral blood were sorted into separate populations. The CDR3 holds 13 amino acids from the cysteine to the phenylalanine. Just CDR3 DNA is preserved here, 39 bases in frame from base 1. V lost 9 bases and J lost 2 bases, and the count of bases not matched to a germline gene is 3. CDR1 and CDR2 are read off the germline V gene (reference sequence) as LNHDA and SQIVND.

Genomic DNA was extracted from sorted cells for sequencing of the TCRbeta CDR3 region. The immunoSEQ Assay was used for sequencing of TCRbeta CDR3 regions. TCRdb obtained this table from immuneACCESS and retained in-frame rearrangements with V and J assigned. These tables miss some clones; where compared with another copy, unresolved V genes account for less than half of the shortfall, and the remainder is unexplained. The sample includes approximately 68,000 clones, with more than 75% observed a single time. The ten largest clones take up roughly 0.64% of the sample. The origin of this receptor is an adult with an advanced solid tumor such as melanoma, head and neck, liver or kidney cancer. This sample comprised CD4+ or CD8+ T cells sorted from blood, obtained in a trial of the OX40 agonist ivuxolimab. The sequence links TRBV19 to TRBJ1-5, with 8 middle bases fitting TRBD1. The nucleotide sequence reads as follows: TGTGCCAGCGCGGACAGGGGCAATCAGCCCCAGCATTTT. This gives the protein CASADRGNQPQHF.